This T cell receptor (beta chain) is from a study of CD8+CD57+ T cells in acquired aplastic anemia. Looking at the study overall: DNA per sorted CD4+ or CD8+ sample ranged about 0.2 to 30 ug, averaging roughly 3.2 ug. There were about 10.8 million reads, on average, for CD4+ cells from healthy donors.

The study profiled TCR beta VDJ and CDR3 using genomic DNA as template. Using its own MiXCR run on the reads, TCRdb lists one record per CDR3 protein. The data show under 250,000 distinct CDR3 sequences, with 34% seen just once and 1.1% held by the top ten. The V end was cut by 2 bases, the J end by 4 bases, with 15 bases between. The CDR3 length is 15 residues. This clonotype was found many times. Its target is not known. Study outcomes and limitations: The CD8+ Simpson's diversity of patients and controls was not significantly different. The study identified about 30 CD8+ CDR3 sequences shared by patients and controls.

Sample: sorted CD4+, CD8+, or CD8+CD57+ T cells (not recorded which) from PBMCs. The V gene is TRBV12-3 or TRBV12-4, the J gene TRBJ2-7; D may match TRBD1 or TRBD2 (5 bases each). The receptor comes from a human donor in good health, serving as a control. CDR3 DNA: TGTGCCAGCAGTTTAAGGGGAGCGGTATGGTACGAGCAGTACTTC. The encoded protein is CASSLRGAVWYEQYF.